This T cell receptor (beta chain) was recovered during a study of early T cells in non-severe SARS-CoV-2 infection. The CDR3 is 13 residues long. CDR1 KGHDR and CDR2 SFDVKD come from the germline V gene. Trimming took off 4 bases at V and 5 bases at J, with 9 bases between the two ends. This clonotype was detected many times. Tagging with unique molecular identifiers was applied to individual cDNA molecules. TCRdb used MiXCR to reprocess the 5' RACE reads, holding one entry per CDR3 protein. Of tens of thousands of distinct CDR3 sequences in the sample, roughly 4.5% were seen once. The rearrangement uses TRBV24-1 and TRBJ2-3; D might be TRBD2 (7 bases). Specimen: whole blood. The TCR sequence derives from an adult who was a healthcare worker with PCR-confirmed SARS-CoV-2 infection or an uninfected control (not recorded which). The CDR3 DNA reads TGTGCCACCAGTGAAGGGGGGGGAGATACGCAGTATTTT. Its translation is CATSEGGGDTQYF.